These 26 T cell receptor beta chains originate from one sample sequenced in a study of shared clonotypes between healthy human individuals. Libraries were prepared by immunoSEQ multiplex PCR; TCRdb keeps only in-frame clonotypes and omits some of them. The sample consists of over a million clones, 97% to 99% of them appearing once. The sequencing sample was made of naive CD4+ T cells sorted from blood. Sample subset: CD45RA+ positively selected. These receptors all stem from a man aged 25-45 years in good health.

In this sample, this clone turned up once. This chain uses TRBV19 with TRBJ2-1; tentatively, D is TRBD2 (5 bases). The ends were cut back, 5 bases at V and 4 bases at J, with 12 bases in the middle. CDR3 size: 14 residues. CDR1 is LNHDA, CDR2 SQIVND, per germline (reference sequence). CDR3 region: CASSVASRYNEQFF. CDR3 in DNA: TGTGCCAGTAGTGTCGCTAGCAGATACAATGAGCAGTTCTTC.

The chain joins TRBV28 to TRBJ2-2, with D perhaps TRBD1 (6 bases). This CDR3 contains 13 residues. Trimming left V 6 bases short and J 6 bases short, with 11 bases between. Germline V gene sequence: CDR1 MDHEN, CDR2 SYDVKM. This chain's CDR3 is CASRTGSAGELFF. CDR3 nucleotides: TGTGCCAGCAGAACAGGGTCCGCCGGGGAGCTGTTTTTT.

The rearrangement links TRBV9 to TRBJ2-2, with D possibly matching TRBD1 (6 bases). The CDR3 is 15 amino acids. Trimming stripped 0 bases from V and 2 bases from J, with 8 bases between. From germline, CDR1 is SGDLS and CDR2 YYNGEE. The CDR3 coding sequence is TGTGCCAGCAGCGTAGCACAGGGCAACACCGGGGAGCTGTTTTTT. It yields the protein CASSVAQGNTGELFF.

V is TRBV7-2 and J is TRBJ1-5; D might be TRBD1 (5 bases). V shed 4 bases and J shed 7 bases, with 11 bases lying between them. This CDR3 spans 13 amino acids. The germline CDR1 and CDR2 sequences are SGHTA and FQGNSA. CDR3 sequence: CASSSGLGQPQHF. The CDR3 DNA sequence: TGTGCCAGCAGCTCGGGGCTCGGCCAGCCCCAGCATTTT.

The chain employs TRBV4-1 and TRBJ1-2, with TRBD1 identical over 9 bases. V dropped 1 base and J dropped 1; count of bases not matched to a gene: 10. The CDR3 contains 18 residues. Germline assignment: CDR1 MGHRA and CDR2 YSYEKL. CDR3 nucleotide sequence: TGCGCCAGCAGCCAAGGTACACGGGACAGGGCTAATAACTATGGCTACACCTTC. This encodes CASSQGTRDRANNYGYTF.

This chain uses TRBV7-8 with TRBJ2-2, with a weak D call TRBD2 (6 bases). The CDR3 totals 19 residues. In germline, CDR1 is SGHVS, CDR2 FQNEAQ. V lost 0 bases, J lost 4 bases, and 21 bases lay in between. The CDR3 spells CASSLAIMAGSMVTGELFF. Here the CDR3 DNA reads TGTGCCAGCAGCTTAGCAATAATGGCCGGGAGTATGGTCACCGGGGAGCTGTTTTTT.

This clone was detected only once. The rearrangement joins TRBV21-1 to TRBJ2-3; whether TRBD2, the table's D call, matches the DNA was not checked. TRBV21-1 is a documented pseudogene. This CDR3 is built from 17 residues. The CDR3 DNA sequence: TGTGCCAGCAGCAAAAACAGGGAGCGGGAGGGTGCAGATACGCAGTATTTT. It codes for CASSKNREREGADTQYF.

This chain joins TRBV13 and TRBJ2-7, with D maybe TRBD2 (6 bases). V was trimmed by 7 bases and J by 0 bases, leaving 22 bases between them. Germline values: CDR1 PRHDT, CDR2 FYEKMQ (reference sequence). The CDR3 length is 17 residues. CDR3 DNA sequence: TGTGCCAGCACCTCTTATCAGCTCGGGACTCCCTCCTACGAGCAGTACTTC. Its translation is CASTSYQLGTPSYEQYF.

This clone has just one count. This sequence joins TRBV27 and TRBJ1-5; D is uncertain. The CDR3 covers 12 residues. Germline values: CDR1 MNHEY, CDR2 SMNVEV (reference sequence). The V gene lost 2 bases and the J gene lost 6 bases, with 5 bases spanning the gap. The CDR3 sequence: CASSLPFQPQHF. CDR3 sequence (DNA): TGTGCCAGCAGTTTACCCTTTCAGCCCCAGCATTTT.

The chain uses TRBV10-3 and TRBJ2-7; 13 nucleotides match TRBD2. Germline assignment: CDR1 ENHRY and CDR2 SYGVKD. The CDR3 runs to 18 residues. Trimming cost V 0 bases and J 5 bases; bases outside gene matches: 10. The CDR3: CAISESERRTSGSNEQYF. The CDR3, as DNA: TGTGCCATCAGTGAGTCGGAGCGGAGGACTAGCGGGAGTAACGAGCAGTACTTC.

Comments on this clone: The same CDR3 is also encoded by other DNA sequences in this sample. The chain couples TRBV7-7 to TRBJ2-3; D perhaps matches TRBD2 (5 bases). V lost 1 base to trimming and J lost 3 bases, with 5 bases between them. Germline assignment: CDR1 SSHAT and CDR2 FNYEAQ (reference sequence). The CDR3 is 13 residues long. The CDR3 DNA reads TGTGCCAGCAGCTTAGGGAGGACAGATACGCAGTATTTT. It is translated as CASSLGRTDTQYF.

The rearrangement links TRBV5-1 to TRBJ1-4; 8 nucleotides line up with TRBD1. Germline CDR1 SGHRS, CDR2 YFSETQ. CDR3 size: 15 residues. With V trimmed by 0 bases and J by 7 bases, 5 bases remained unmatched. The CDR3 reads CASSLAAQGGEKLFF. CDR3 nucleotides: TGCGCCAGCAGCTTGGCCGCACAGGGGGGTGAAAAACTGTTTTTT.

CDR3 loop: CASSLSADPYTEAFF. As DNA, the CDR3 is TGTGCCAGCTCACTTAGCGCAGATCCTTACACTGAAGCTTTCTTT. The chain links TRBV18 to TRBJ1-1, with D uncertain. Germline CDR1 is KGHSH and CDR2 is LQKENI. Trimming took 4 bases from V and 3 from J, leaving 15 bases between them. This CDR3 comprises 15 residues.

The J gene is TRBJ2-3, the V gene TRBV18, with D maybe TRBD1 (6 bases). CDR1 and CDR2 from the germline V gene are KGHSH and LQKENI. This CDR3 comprises 16 residues. V shed 2 bases and J shed 0 bases, with 12 bases lying between them. CDR3 amino acids: CASSPRTVSSTDTQYF. The CDR3 DNA is TGTGCCAGCTCACCAAGGACAGTCAGTAGCACAGATACGCAGTATTTT.

The gene calls are TRBV10-3 and TRBJ1-2, with a weak D call TRBD1 (6 bases). The CDR3 is made up of 14 amino acids. V was pared by 6 bases and J by 5 bases, with 16 bases between. Germline V gives CDR1 ENHRY, CDR2 SYGVKD. CDR3 in DNA: TGTGCCATCAGGGACACAGGGATTTTTTATGGCTACACCTTC. Its protein is CAIRDTGIFYGYTF.

This clone was counted a single time. The chain has TRBV6-1 and TRBJ2-1; 16 bases are a match to TRBD2. The CDR3 consists of 20 residues. The V and J ends lost 4 bases and 9 bases, in that order; junction bases with no gene match: 18. Germline V gene data show CDR1 as MNHNS and CDR2 as SASEGT. The CDR3 region is CASSARDRGLAGGPFSEQFF. In DNA form, the CDR3 reads TGTGCCAGCAGTGCTCGGGACAGGGGACTAGCGGGAGGGCCGTTTAGTGAGCAGTTCTTC.

V usage is TRBV15 and J usage is TRBJ2-5; 8 nucleotides agree with TRBD2. CDR1 is LNHNV and CDR2 is YYDKDF in the germline V gene (reference sequence). The CDR3 is made up of 16 amino acids. The V segment lost 0 bases and the J segment 5 bases; nucleotides outside the gene matches: 8. The CDR3 loop is CATSRDRSGSVETQYF. The CDR3 nucleotides read TGTGCCACCAGCAGAGATAGGAGCGGGAGTGTGGAGACCCAGTACTTC.

This rearrangement joins TRBV14 to TRBJ1-2; possibly TRBD1 for D (6 bases). Germline CDR1 and CDR2: SGHDN and FVKESK. The CDR3 extends over 14 amino acids. V lost 0 bases, J lost 7 bases, and 12 bases lay in between. The CDR3 sequence is CASSQDRGAGGYTF. The CDR3 bases are TGTGCCAGCAGCCAAGATCGGGGGGCCGGTGGCTACACCTTC.

This CDR3 reads CASSDLASGTSGLKQFF. The CDR3 DNA is TGTGCCAGCAGTGACCTAGCTTCCGGGACTAGCGGACTAAAGCAGTTCTTC. This chain connects TRBV6-4 to TRBJ2-1, with 11 bases fitting TRBD2. The ends lost 2 bases at V and 11 bases at J; junction bases unmatched: 14. Germline CDR1 MRHNA, CDR2 SNTAGT. The CDR3 sequence is 17 residues long.

The chain combines TRBV30 with TRBJ1-5; 9 bases align to TRBD1. CDR3 size: 14 residues. Unmatched junction bases numbered 3, after V lost 2 bases and J lost 4 bases. CDR1 is GTSNPN, CDR2 SVGIG, per germline (reference sequence). As DNA, the CDR3 is TGTGCCTGGAGTAGGGACAGGGAGAATCAGCCCCAGCATTTT. Translating it yields CAWSRDRENQPQHF.

This chain links TRBV4-3 with TRBJ2-2; tentatively, D is TRBD2 (6 bases). Germline V gene lookup returns CDR1 LGHNA and CDR2 YSLEER. Trimming cost V 3 bases and J 1 base, with 12 bases left between them. The CDR3 has 16 amino acids. In DNA, the CDR3 is TGCGCCAGCAGCCACGGGCTGGGGGGGAACACCGGGGAGCTGTTTTTT. Its translation is CASSHGLGGNTGELFF.

The V gene is TRBV10-1, the J gene TRBJ2-5, with D tentatively TRBD1 (5 bases). Trimming cost V 0 bases and J 7 bases, with 15 bases left between them. Germline CDR1 is WNHNN and CDR2 is SYGVQD (reference sequence). The CDR3 covers 15 residues. This CDR3 is CASSESGQVSGTQYF. DNA of the CDR3: TGCGCCAGCAGTGAGTCGGGGCAGGTCTCCGGGACCCAGTACTTC.

The genes are TRBV5-1 and TRBJ2-2, with D possibly being TRBD1 (6 bases). The CDR3 is 15 amino acids. V dropped 6 bases and J dropped 2 bases, with 14 bases sitting between them. From germline, CDR1 is SGHRS and CDR2 YFSETQ. The CDR3 sequence is CASTSGTLNTGELFF. The CDR3 DNA is TGCGCCAGCACGTCCGGGACACTTAACACCGGGGAGCTGTTTTTT.

This chain joins TRBV28 and TRBJ2-5; TRBD1 matches 9 bases. The CDR3 spans 13 residues. Trimming cost V 7 bases and J 4 bases; bases outside gene matches: 4. Per the germline V gene, CDR1 is MDHEN and CDR2 is SYDVKM. The CDR3 nucleotides are TGTGCCAGCACTAGACAGGGGGGAGAGACCCAGTACTTC. It translates to CASTRQGGETQYF.

The V and J genes are TRBV18 and TRBJ2-2, with 8 bases fitting TRBD2. CDR1 and CDR2 from the germline V gene are KGHSH and LQKENI. The CDR3 extends over 14 amino acids. The V gene end was trimmed by 0 bases and the J gene end by 6 bases; junction bases not matched to a gene: 0. DNA for the CDR3: TGTGCCAGCTCACCACCGCGGGGGGCCGGGGAGCTGTTTTTT. Translation gives CASSPPRGAGELFF.

This chain joins TRBV7-2 and TRBJ2-1; 7 bases fit TRBD2. CDR1 is SGHTA, CDR2 FQGNSA, per germline. The junction had 10 bases not matched to a gene; V was cut back by 5 bases and J by 3 bases. The CDR3 has 16 amino acids. CDR3 sequence (DNA): TGTGCCAGCAGCCTAAAAATCCGGGACTACTACAATGAGCAGTTCTTC. It is translated as CASSLKIRDYYNEQFF. The full variable domain, with the rest looked up from reference TRBV7-2 and TRBJ2-1, is GAGVSQSPSNKVTEKGKDVELRCDPISGHTALYWYRQSLGQGLEFLIYFQGNSAPDKSGLPSDRFSAERTGGSVSTLTIQRTQQEDSAVYLCASSLKIRDYYNEQFFGPGTRLTVL.